These 3 T cell receptor beta chains originate from one sample sequenced in a study of T cell repertoires in cytomegalovirus infection (dated by TCRdb to between 2017 and 2020). Sequencing took place on an Illumina HiSeq 1500. The public reads were reanalyzed by TCRdb: fastp trimming at Q25, MiXCR alignment, in-frame beta chains only. Entries are consolidated by CDR3 protein sequence, retaining the most common genes and DNA. Across this sample there are about 400,000 distinct CDR3 sequences, with 15% to 20% seen only once. Under 9% of the sample belongs to the ten largest clones. The sequenced material came from PBMCs. Receptors were obtained from a human donor in good health (CMV status not recorded). Some clones in this sample may be carry-over from other donors' samples.

This clonotype was counted only a few times. Mismatch with germline at one junction end may stem from a read error. The chain couples TRBV5-4 to TRBJ2-1, with 11 bases identical to TRBD2. The CDR3 consists of 12 residues. CDR1 is SGHNT, CDR2 YYREEE, per germline (reference sequence). CDR3 region: CASSQGLAAPLF. CDR3 DNA: TGTGCCAGCAGCCAGGGACTAGCGGCCCCACTCTTC. Looking up the rest from reference TRBV5-4 and TRBJ2-1 gives the full variable domain: ETGVTQSPTHLIKTRGQQVTLRCSSQSGHNTVSWYQQALGQGPQFIFQYYREEENGRGNFPPRFSGLQFPNYSSELNVNALELDDSALYLCASSQGLAAPLFGPGTRLTVL.

This clonotype was counted between two and nine times. The CDR3 bases are TGTGCCAGTAGTACGACGCTTCGACTAGCGGGATTCCCCGGGGAGCTGTTTTTT. Encoded protein: CASSTTLRLAGFPGELFF. This chain links TRBV19 with TRBJ2-2; 11 nucleotides match TRBD2. V lost 4 bases, J lost 6 bases, and 13 bases stayed unmatched. The CDR3 has 18 residues. Germline lookup yields CDR1 LNHDA and CDR2 SQIVND (reference sequence).

V and J are TRBV6-2 or TRBV6-3 and TRBJ2-5, with a tentative D call TRBD2 (6 bases). From germline, CDR1 is MNHEY and CDR2 SVGEGT. V lost 8 bases and J 2 bases, leaving 15 bases between the germline ends. This CDR3 has 14 residues. The DNA for the CDR3 is TGTGCCAGCCGGCGGGGCGTAGGGCAAGAGACCCAGTACTTC. This gives the protein CASRRGVGQETQYF.